One and the same sample provided the 2 T cell receptor beta chains below, sequenced in a study of cytomegalovirus exposure and HLA in healthy donors. Vbeta (60) and Jbeta (13) primers were used in the PCR. TCRdb's copy holds only in-frame clones and misses some; the assay was immunoSEQ multiplex PCR. This table holds approximately 220,000 clones, about 77% found once. The sample comprised PBMCs. All receptors come from a woman in her twenties or thirties in good health and CMV-seronegative.

The rearrangement joins TRBV5-5 to TRBJ1-1, with TRBD1 as a possible D gene (5 bases). Germline V gene sequence: CDR1 SGHKS, CDR2 YYEKEE (reference sequence). This CDR3 has 13 residues. Trimming cost V 6 bases and J 1 base, with 10 bases left between them. Here the CDR3 reads CASTLGGNTEAFF. For the CDR3, the DNA is TGTGCCAGCACTTTGGGGGGGAACACTGAAGCTTTCTTT.

This clone occurred a few times. The genes are TRBV7-6 and TRBJ1-6, with D tentatively TRBD1 (5 bases). Germline CDR1 is SGHVS and CDR2 is FNYEAQ. Trimming pared 0 bases from V and 0 bases from J, leaving 9 bases between. This CDR3 region has 17 residues. CDR3 nucleotide sequence: TGTGCCAGCAGCTTAGCGGTACAGGACTCCTATAATTCACCCCTCCACTTT. Translation gives CASSLAVQDSYNSPLHF.